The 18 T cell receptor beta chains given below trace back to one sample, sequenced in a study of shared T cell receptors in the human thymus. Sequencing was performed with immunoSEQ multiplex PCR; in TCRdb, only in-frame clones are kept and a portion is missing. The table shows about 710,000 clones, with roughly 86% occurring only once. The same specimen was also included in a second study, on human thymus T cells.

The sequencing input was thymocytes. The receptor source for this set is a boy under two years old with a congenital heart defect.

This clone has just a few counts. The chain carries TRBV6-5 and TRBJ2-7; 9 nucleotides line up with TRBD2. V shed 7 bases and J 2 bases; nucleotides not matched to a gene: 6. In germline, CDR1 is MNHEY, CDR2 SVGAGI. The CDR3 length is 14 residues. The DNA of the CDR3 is TGTGCCAGCACTTTACAGCGGGGGGCCTACGAGCAGTACTTC. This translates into CASTLQRGAYEQYF.

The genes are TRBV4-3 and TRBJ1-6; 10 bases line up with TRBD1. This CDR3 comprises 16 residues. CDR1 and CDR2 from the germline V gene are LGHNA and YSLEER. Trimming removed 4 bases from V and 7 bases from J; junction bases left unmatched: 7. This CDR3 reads CASSPGTGAGNSPLHF. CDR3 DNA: TGCGCCAGCAGCCCAGGGACAGGGGCGGGAAATTCACCCCTCCACTTT.

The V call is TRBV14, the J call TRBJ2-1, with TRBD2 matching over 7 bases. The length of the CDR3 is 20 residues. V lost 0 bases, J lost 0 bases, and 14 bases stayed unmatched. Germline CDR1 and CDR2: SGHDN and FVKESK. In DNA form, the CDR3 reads TGTGCCAGCAGCCAAGATGGGAAGGGAGGGCCGGGAAGCTCCTACAATGAGCAGTTCTTC. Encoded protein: CASSQDGKGGPGSSYNEQFF.

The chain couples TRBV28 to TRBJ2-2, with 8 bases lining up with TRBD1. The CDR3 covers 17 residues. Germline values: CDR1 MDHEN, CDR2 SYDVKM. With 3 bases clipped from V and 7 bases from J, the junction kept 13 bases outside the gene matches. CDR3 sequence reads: CASSLSGTGRRGGELFF. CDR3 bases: TGTGCCAGCAGTTTGTCCGGGACAGGACGTCGGGGCGGGGAGCTGTTTTTT.

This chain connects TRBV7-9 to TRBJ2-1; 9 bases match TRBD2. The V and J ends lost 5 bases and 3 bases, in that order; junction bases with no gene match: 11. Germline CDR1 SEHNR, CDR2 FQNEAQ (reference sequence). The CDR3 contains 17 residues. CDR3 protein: CASSPRLAGKIYNEQFF. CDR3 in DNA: TGTGCCAGCAGCCCTCGTCTAGCGGGGAAGATCTACAATGAGCAGTTCTTC. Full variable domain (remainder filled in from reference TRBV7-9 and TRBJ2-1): DTGVSQNPRHKITKRGQNVTFRCDPISEHNRLYWYRQTLGQGPEFLTYFQNEAQLEKSRLLSDRFSAERPKGSFSTLEIQRTEQGDSAMYLCASSPRLAGKIYNEQFFGPGTRLTVL.

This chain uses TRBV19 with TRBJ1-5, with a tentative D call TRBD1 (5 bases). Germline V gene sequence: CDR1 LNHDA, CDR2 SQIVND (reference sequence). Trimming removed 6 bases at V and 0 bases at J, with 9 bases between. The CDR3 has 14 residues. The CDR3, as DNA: TGTGCCAGTAGCCAGGGATATAGCAATCAGCCCCAGCATTTT. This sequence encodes CASSQGYSNQPQHF.

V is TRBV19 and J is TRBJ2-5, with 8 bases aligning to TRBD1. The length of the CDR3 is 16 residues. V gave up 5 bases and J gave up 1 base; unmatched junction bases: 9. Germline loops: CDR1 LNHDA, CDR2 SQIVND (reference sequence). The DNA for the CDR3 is TGTGCCAGTAGTTGGGGGGACAGGCTCTTCCAAGAGACCCAGTACTTC. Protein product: CASSWGDRLFQETQYF.

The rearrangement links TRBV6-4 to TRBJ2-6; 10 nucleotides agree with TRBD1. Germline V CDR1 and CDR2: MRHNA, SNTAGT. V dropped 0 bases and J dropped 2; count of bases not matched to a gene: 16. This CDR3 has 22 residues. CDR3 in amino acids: CASSDSMSGPPGQGTGANVLTF. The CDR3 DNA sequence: TGTGCCAGCAGTGACTCGATGTCAGGACCCCCGGGACAGGGGACTGGGGCCAACGTCCTGACTTTC.

The DNA of the CDR3 is TGTGCCAGCAGCTTCAGGACTAGCGGGAATCATGCCAAAAACATTCAGTACTTC. Translating it yields CASSFRTSGNHAKNIQYF. This chain joins TRBV5-6 and TRBJ2-4; 12 positions match TRBD2. The CDR3 sequence is 18 residues long. Trimming cost V 2 bases and J 1 base; bases outside gene matches: 7. Germline V lookup: CDR1 SGHDT, CDR2 YYEEEE. Full variable domain (remainder filled in from reference TRBV5-6 and TRBJ2-4): DAGVTQSPTHLIKTRGQQVTLRCSPKSGHDTVSWYQQALGQGPQFIFQYYEEEERQRGNFPDRFSGHQFPNYSSELNVNALLLGDSALYLCASSFRTSGNHAKNIQYFGAGTRLSVL.

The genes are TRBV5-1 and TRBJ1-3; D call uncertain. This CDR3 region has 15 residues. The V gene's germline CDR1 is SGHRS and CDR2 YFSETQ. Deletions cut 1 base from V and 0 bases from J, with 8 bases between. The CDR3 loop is CASSLYPSSGNTIYF. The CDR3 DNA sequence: TGCGCCAGCAGCTTGTATCCGAGCTCTGGAAACACCATATATTTT.

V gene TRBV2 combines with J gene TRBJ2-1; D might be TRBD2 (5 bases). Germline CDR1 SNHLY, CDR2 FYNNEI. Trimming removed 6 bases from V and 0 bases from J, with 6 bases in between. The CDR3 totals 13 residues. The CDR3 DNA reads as TGTGCCAGCAGGACTAACTCCTACAATGAGCAGTTCTTC. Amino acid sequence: CASRTNSYNEQFF. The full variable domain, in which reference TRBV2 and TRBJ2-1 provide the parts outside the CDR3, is EPEVTQTPSHQVTQMGQEVILRCVPISNHLYFYWYRQILGQKVEFLVSFYNNEISEKSEIFDDQFSVERPDGSNFTLKIRSTKLEDSAMYFCASRTNSYNEQFFGPGTRLTVL.

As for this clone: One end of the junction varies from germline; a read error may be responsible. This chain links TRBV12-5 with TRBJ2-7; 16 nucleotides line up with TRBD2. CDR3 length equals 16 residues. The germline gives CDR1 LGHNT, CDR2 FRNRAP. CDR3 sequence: CASGDGTSGRAYEQYF. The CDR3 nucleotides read TGTGCTAGTGGGGACGGGACTAGCGGGAGGGCCTATGAGCAGTACTTC.

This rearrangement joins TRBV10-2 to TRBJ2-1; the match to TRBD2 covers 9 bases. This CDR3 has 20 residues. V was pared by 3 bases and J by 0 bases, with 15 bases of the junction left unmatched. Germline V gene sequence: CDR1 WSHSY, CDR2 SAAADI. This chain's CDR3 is CASSDVLGLAAISSYNEQFF. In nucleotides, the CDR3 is TGCGCCAGCAGTGACGTCCTGGGACTAGCCGCCATCAGCTCCTACAATGAGCAGTTCTTC.

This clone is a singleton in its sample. The CDR3 loop reads CASSFRRGRVNTEAFF. Written as DNA, the CDR3 is TGTGCCAGCAGCTTTCGGAGGGGGCGGGTGAACACTGAAGCTTTCTTT. The rearrangement uses TRBV5-6 and TRBJ1-1; 7 bases fit TRBD1. This CDR3 has 16 residues. In germline, CDR1 is SGHDT, CDR2 YYEEEE. Trimming cost V 2 bases and J 0 bases; bases outside gene matches: 7.

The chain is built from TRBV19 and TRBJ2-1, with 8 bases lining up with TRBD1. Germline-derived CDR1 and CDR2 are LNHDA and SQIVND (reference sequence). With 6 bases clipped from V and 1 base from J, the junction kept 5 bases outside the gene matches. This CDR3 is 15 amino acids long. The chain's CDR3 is CASSPDRVSYNEQFF. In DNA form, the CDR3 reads TGTGCCAGTAGCCCGGACAGGGTTTCCTACAATGAGCAGTTCTTC.

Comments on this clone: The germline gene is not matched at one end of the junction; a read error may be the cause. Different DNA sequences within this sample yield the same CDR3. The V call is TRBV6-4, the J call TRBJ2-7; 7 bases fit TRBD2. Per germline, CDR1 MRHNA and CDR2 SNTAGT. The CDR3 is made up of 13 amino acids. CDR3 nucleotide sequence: TGTGCCAGCAATCGGGGGGAGAAGTTCGAGCAGTACTTT. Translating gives CASNRGEKFEQYF.

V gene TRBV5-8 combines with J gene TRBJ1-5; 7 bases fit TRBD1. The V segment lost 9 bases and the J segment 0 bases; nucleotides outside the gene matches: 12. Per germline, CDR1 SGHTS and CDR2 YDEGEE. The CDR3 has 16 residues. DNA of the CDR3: TGTGCCACCGGGAGGGACAGATTTAATAGCAATCAGCCCCAGCATTTT. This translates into CATGRDRFNSNQPQHF.

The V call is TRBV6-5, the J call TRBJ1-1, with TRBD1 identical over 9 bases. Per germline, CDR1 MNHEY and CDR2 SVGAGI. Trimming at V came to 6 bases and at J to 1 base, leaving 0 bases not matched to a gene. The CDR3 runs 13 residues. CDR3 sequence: CASRDRGNTEAFF. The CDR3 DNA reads TGTGCCAGCAGGGACAGGGGGAACACTGAAGCTTTCTTT.